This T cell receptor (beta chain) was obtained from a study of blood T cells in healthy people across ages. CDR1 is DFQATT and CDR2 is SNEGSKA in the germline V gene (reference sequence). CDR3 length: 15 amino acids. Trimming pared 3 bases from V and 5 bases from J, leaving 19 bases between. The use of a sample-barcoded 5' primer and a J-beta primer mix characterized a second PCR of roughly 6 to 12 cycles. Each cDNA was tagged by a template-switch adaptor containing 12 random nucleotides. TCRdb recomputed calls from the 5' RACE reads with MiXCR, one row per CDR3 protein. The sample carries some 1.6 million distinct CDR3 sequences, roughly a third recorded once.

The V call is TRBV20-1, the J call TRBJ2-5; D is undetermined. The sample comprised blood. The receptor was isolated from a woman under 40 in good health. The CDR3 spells CSARALGVPRETQYF. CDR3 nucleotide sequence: TGCAGTGCTAGGGCCCTAGGAGTCCCCCGCGAGACCCAGTACTTC.